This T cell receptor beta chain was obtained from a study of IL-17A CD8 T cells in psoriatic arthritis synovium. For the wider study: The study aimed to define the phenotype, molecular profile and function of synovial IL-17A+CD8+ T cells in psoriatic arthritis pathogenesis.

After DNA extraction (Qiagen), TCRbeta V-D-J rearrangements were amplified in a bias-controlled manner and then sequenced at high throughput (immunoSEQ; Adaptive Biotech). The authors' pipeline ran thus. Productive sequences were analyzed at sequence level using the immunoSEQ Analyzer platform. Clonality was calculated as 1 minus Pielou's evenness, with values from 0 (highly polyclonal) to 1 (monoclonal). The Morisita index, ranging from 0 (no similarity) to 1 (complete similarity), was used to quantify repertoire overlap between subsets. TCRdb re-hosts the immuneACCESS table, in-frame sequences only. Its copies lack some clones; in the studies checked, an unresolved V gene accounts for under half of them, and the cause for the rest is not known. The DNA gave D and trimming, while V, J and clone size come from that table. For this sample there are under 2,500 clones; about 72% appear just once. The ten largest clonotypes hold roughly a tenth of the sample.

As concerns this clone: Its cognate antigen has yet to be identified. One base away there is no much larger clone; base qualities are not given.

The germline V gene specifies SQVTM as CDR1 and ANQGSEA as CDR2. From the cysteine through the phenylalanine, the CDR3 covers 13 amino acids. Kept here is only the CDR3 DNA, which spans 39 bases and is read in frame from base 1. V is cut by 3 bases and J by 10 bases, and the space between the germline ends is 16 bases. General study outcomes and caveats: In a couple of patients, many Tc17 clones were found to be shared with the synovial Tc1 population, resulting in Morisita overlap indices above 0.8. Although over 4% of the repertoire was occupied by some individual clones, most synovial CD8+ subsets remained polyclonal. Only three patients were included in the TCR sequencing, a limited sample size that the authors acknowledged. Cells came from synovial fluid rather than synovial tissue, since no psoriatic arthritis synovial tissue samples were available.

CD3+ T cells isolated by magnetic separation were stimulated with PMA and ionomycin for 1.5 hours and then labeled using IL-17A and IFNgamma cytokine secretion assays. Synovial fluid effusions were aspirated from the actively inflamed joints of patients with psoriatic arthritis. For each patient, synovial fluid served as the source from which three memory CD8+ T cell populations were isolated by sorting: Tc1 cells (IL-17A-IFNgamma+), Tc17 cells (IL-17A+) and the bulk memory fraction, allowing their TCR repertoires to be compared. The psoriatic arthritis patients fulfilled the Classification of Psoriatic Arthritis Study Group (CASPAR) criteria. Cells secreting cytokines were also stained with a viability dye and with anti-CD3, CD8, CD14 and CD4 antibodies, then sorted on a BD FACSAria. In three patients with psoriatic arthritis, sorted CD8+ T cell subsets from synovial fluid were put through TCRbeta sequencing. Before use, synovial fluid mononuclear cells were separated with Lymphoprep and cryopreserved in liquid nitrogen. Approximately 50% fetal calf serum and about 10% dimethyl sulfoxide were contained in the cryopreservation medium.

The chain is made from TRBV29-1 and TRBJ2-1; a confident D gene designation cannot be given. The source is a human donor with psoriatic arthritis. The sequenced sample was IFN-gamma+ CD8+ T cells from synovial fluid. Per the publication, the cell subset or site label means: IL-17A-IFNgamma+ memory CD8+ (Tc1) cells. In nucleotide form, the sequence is TGCAGCGTTGACCATTGGGCGATCCGGGAGCAGTTCTTC. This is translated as CSVDHWAIREQFF.